What follows describes a single TCR beta chain. The data were obtained in a study of blood T cell repertoires in COVID-19. CDR1 is KGHSH, CDR2 LQKENI, per germline. V gave up 1 base and J gave up 9 bases, with 15 bases separating them. The CDR3 spans 14 residues. The protocol was immunoSEQ multiplex PCR, while the TCRdb copy is restricted to in-frame clones and leaves out a portion. The sample contains 100,000 to 150,000 clones, over 80% of which appear only once. The source is a man aged 70-80 years with acute or convalescent COVID-19. The chain links TRBV18 to TRBJ2-5; tentative D call: TRBD1 (6 bases). Sequenced material: peripheral blood. In DNA form, the CDR3 reads TGTGCCAGCTCACCACTCGACAGGACTTCGGCCCAGTACTTC. This encodes CASSPLDRTSAQYF.